The 17 T cell receptor beta chains given below trace back to one sample, sequenced in a study of tumor-infiltrating lymphocytes in primary liver carcinoma (dated by TCRdb to about 2017). Sequencing used an Illumina HiSeq 2500. A constant-region primer and ProtoScript II reverse transcriptase were used to reverse-transcribe TCRbeta-specific cDNA from roughly 0.55 ug total RNA. Three nested multiplex PCR rounds, following a slightly modified ARM-PCR procedure, were used to build the TCRbeta libraries. The first two PCR rounds used multiplex TRBV1-TRBV30 forward primers with a Cbeta reverse primer, each for approximately 11 cycles. TCRdb passed the public sequencing reads through fastp at Q25 and MiXCR, retaining productive beta sequences. For every CDR3 protein sequence, its rows merge into one entry that carries the most common genes and DNA. The sample includes 80,000 or so distinct CDR3 sequences, with 71% observed a single time. The ten largest account for roughly 15% of the sample.

Total RNA and DNA were co-extracted without cell sorting from roughly 20-30 mg of bulk tissue using the AllPrep DNA/RNA mini kit. Material for sequencing was liver tumor tissue from sampling region 4. This specimen's cell subset or site label, per the study, means: tumor region T4, right-lateral pole. Receptors were obtained from a woman in her sixties with primary liver carcinoma and hepatitis B virus infection.

The genes are TRBV6-2 or TRBV6-3 and TRBJ2-6; D unclear. The V and J ends lost 9 bases and 6 bases respectively, with 15 bases between them. Germline assignment: CDR1 MNHEY and CDR2 SVGEGT. The CDR3 sequence is 14 residues long. The CDR3 loop reads CASVPLPLANVLTF. DNA for the CDR3: TGTGCCAGTGTCCCTTTACCTCTGGCCAACGTCCTGACTTTC.

Concerning this clonotype: Just one base apart from a much larger clone, this may be a read error. This chain joins TRBV30 and TRBJ2-1; D gene ambiguous. The germline V gene has CDR1 GTSNPN and CDR2 SVGIG (reference sequence). Trimming cost V 0 bases and J 10 bases, with 19 bases left between them. This CDR3 has 15 amino acids. The CDR3 nucleotides are TGTGCCTGGAGTGTAGGTAGGGCTGCCATCGAAGAGCAGTTCTTC. This encodes CAWSVGRAAIEEQFF.

There are many counts of this clonotype. V usage is TRBV7-8 and J usage is TRBJ2-7; D remains ambiguous. Trimming removed 1 base from V and 10 bases from J, with 11 bases in between. The CDR3 extends over 12 amino acids. Per the germline V gene, CDR1 is SGHVS and CDR2 is FQNEAQ. The CDR3 reads CASSLEGFNQYF. CDR3 in DNA: TGTGCCAGCAGCTTAGAAGGTTTTAACCAGTACTTC.

This clonotype has ten or more counts. The J gene is TRBJ2-3, the V gene TRBV12-3 or TRBV12-4; D may match TRBD1 or TRBD2 (5 bases each). V gave up 3 bases and J gave up 0 bases, with 10 bases separating them. This CDR3 has 15 residues. The chain's CDR3 is CASSFGGESTDTQYF. CDR3 DNA sequence: TGTGCCAGCAGTTTTGGGGGAGAGAGCACAGATACGCAGTATTTT.

This chain uses TRBV6-1 with TRBJ1-2; D might be TRBD1 (5 bases). Germline assignment: CDR1 MNHNS and CDR2 SASEGT. V lost 10 bases, J lost 8 bases, and 17 bases lay in between. The CDR3 has 12 residues. The CDR3 region is CANGRQGQGYTF. The CDR3 nucleotides read TGTGCCAACGGCCGTCAGGGTCAAGGCTACACCTTC.

This clonotype was detected once. The junction does not match germline at one end; this may be a read error. The chain uses TRBV6-2 or TRBV6-3 and TRBJ2-5; D call uncertain. The CDR3 extends over 14 amino acids. CDR1 and CDR2 (germline): MNHEY, SVGEGT. In DNA form, the CDR3 reads TGTGCCAGCTGTTACGCCACCCCCCGAGAGACTCAGTACTTC. Its protein is CASCYATPRETQYF.

This clonotype was found many times. The chain uses TRBV24-1 and TRBJ2-5; a possible D gene is TRBD1 (7 bases). V lost 4 bases and J 4 bases, leaving 15 bases between the germline ends. Germline values: CDR1 KGHDR, CDR2 SFDVKD. The CDR3 covers 15 residues. DNA for the CDR3: TGTGCCACCAGTGAGACTCAGGGGGGTGTAGAGACCCAGTACTTC. This encodes CATSETQGGVETQYF.

Only one count was recorded for this clonotype. At one end the junction does not follow the germline gene, possibly because of a read error. The chain joins TRBV11-1 to TRBJ2-7, with D perhaps TRBD2 (6 bases). Per germline, CDR1 SGHAT and CDR2 FQDESV (reference sequence). The length of the CDR3 is 15 residues. In DNA form, the CDR3 reads TGTGCCAACAGCTGGGGCGGGACGGGGACCTACGGGCAGTACTTC. The encoded protein is CANSWGGTGTYGQYF.

Comments on this clonotype: An end of the junction does not agree with germline; a read error may underlie this. This chain links TRBV11-2 with TRBJ2-7; D perhaps matches TRBD2 (5 bases). This CDR3 is built from 16 residues. CDR1 and CDR2 (germline): SGHAT, FQNNGV. CDR3 residues: CANSYGERTSGSEQYF. CDR3 bases: TGCGCCAACAGCTACGGTGAGAGGACCTCGGGAAGCGAGCAGTACTTC.

The rearrangement uses TRBV12-3 or TRBV12-4 and TRBJ2-1, with 7 positions matching TRBD2. The V gene end was trimmed by 2 bases and the J gene end by 16 bases; junction bases not matched to a gene: 23. The CDR3 runs to 17 residues. The CDR3 protein is CASSLFGGGWRSYEYFF. As DNA, the CDR3 is TGTGCCAGCAGTTTATTCGGGGGAGGGTGGCGTTCTTATGAGTACTTCTTC.

CDR3 nucleotides: TGCGCCAGCAGCCAAGGGGCTGGGGGAGGCTCCTACAATGGGCATTTCTTC. The encoded protein is CASSQGAGGGSYNGHFF. The gene calls are TRBV4-1 and TRBJ2-1; a possible D gene is TRBD2 (6 bases). The length of the CDR3 is 17 residues. Looked up from germline, CDR1 is MGHRA and CDR2 is YSYEKL. Trimming took 1 base from V and 16 from J, leaving 29 bases between them.

Regarding this clonotype: Without the conserved terminal phenylalanine or tryptophan, this CDR3 likely stems from a read error. V and J are TRBV12-3 or TRBV12-4 and TRBJ2-5; the D gene could be TRBD1 or TRBD2 (5 bases each). CDR3 length: 13 amino acids. V was pared by 4 bases and J by 1 base, with 7 bases between. In DNA form, the CDR3 reads TGTGCCAGCAGTTCCGGGGCCCAAGAGACCCAGTACTTA. It specifies CASSSGAQETQYL.

Note on this clonotype: Germline and junction disagree at one end, which may indicate a read error. V usage is TRBV12-3 or TRBV12-4 and J usage is TRBJ1-1; a possible D gene is TRBD1 (5 bases). The CDR3 length is 14 residues. The CDR3 DNA follows: TGTGCTAGCAGTTCCCTGACAGCCAACAGTGAAGCTTTCTTT. It yields the protein CASSSLTANSEAFF.

By its share, this clonotype is medium-sized. The chain combines TRBV11-1 with TRBJ2-3; 9 bases line up with TRBD1. CDR3 length: 15 residues. The germline gives CDR1 SGHAT, CDR2 FQDESV (reference sequence). The V gene end was trimmed by 5 bases and the J gene end by 2 bases; junction bases not matched to a gene: 5. The CDR3 loop is CASSPRQGDTDTQYF. The CDR3, as DNA: TGTGCCAGCAGCCCCCGACAGGGGGACACAGATACGCAGTATTTT. Using reference TRBV11-1 and TRBJ2-3 for the parts outside the CDR3, the full variable domain is EAEVAQSPRYKITEKSQAVAFWCDPISGHATLYWYRQILGQGPELLVQFQDESVVDDSQLPKDRFSAERLKGVDSTLKIQPAELGDSAMYLCASSPRQGDTDTQYFGPGTRLTVL.

A remark on this clonotype: A much larger clonotype is one base distant, so this may be a read error. The chain couples TRBV11-2 to TRBJ2-2; D is uncertain. The germline V gene encodes CDR1 SGHAT and CDR2 FQNNGV. CDR3 length: 14 residues. CDR3 nucleotide sequence: TGTGCCTGCAGCACAGACTCGGACACCGGGGAGCTGTTTTTT. It codes for CACSTDSDTGELFF.

As concerns this clonotype: The conserved phenylalanine or tryptophan is not found at the CDR3 terminus, so this likely reflects a read error. V and J are TRBV13 and TRBJ1-1; 9 positions agree with TRBD1. Germline values: CDR1 PRHDT, CDR2 FYEKMQ (reference sequence). V trimming: 5 bases; J trimming: 1 base; junction bases outside the gene matches: 14. This CDR3 region has 18 residues. CDR3: CASSVPTQGAGKNTEAFL. CDR3 bases: TGTGCCAGCAGCGTACCAACACAGGGGGCTGGGAAGAACACTGAAGCTTTCCTT.

This clonotype came up many times. The CDR3 region is CASSKATGGYEQYF. The DNA of the CDR3 is TGTGCCAGCAGCAAAGCGACAGGGGGCTACGAGCAGTACTTC. The V gene is TRBV21-1, the J gene TRBJ2-7; the table's D call, TRBD1, has no DNA check behind it. TRBV21-1 is an annotated pseudogene. This CDR3 spans 14 amino acids.